Listed here is a single T cell receptor (beta chain). This entry comes from a study of blood T cell repertoires in COVID-19. The protocol was immunoSEQ multiplex PCR, while the TCRdb copy is restricted to in-frame clones and leaves out a portion. The sample records about 480,000 clones, 88% being singletons. V lost 0 bases, J lost 4 bases, and 12 bases lay in between. The CDR3 runs 15 residues. The germline gives CDR1 LGHDT, CDR2 YNNKEL (reference sequence). This sequence originates from a woman aged 40 to 50 who had recovered from COVID-19. Sequencing was carried out using PBMCs or T cells enriched from blood (not recorded which). V is TRBV3-1 (or the pseudogene TRBV3-2) and J is TRBJ1-2; a weak D match, TRBD1 (6 bases). CDR3 sequence: CASSQDQGLGYGYTF. In nucleotides, the CDR3 is TGTGCCAGCAGCCAAGATCAGGGGTTGGGCTATGGCTACACCTTC.